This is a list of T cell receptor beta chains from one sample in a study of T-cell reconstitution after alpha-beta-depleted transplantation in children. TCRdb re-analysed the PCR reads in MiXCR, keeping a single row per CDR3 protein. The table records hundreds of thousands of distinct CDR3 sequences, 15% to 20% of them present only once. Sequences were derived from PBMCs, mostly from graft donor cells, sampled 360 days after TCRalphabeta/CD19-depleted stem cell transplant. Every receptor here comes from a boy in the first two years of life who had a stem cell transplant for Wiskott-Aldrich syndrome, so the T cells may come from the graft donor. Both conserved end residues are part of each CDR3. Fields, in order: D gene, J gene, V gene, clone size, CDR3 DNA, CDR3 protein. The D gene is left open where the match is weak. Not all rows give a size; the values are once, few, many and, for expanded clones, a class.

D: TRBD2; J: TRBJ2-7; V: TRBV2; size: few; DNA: TGTGCCAGCCGGTCGGGGGGAGGCCTCACCTACGAGCAGTACTTC; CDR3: CASRSGGGLTYEQYF
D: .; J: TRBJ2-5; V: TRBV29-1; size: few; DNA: TGCAGCGTTGTGAGAAGGGGGTTCCCAAGAGAGACCCAGTACTTC; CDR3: CSVVRRGFPRETQYF
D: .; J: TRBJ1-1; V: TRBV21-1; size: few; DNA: TGTGCCAGCTTGGGACAACCGAACACTGAAGCTTTCTTT; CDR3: CASLGQPNTEAFF
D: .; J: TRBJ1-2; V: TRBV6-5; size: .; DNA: TGTGCCAGCAGTTGGAGGCAGCGGGGGGTTGCTGGCTACACCTTC; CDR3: CASSWRQRGVAGYTF
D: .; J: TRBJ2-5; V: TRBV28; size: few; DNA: TGTGCCAGCAGTTCCAGAGCGGTAGAGACCCAGTACTTC; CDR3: CASSSRAVETQYF
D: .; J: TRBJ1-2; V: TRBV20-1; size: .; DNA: TGCAGTGCTAGAGTGGACATTAACTATGGCTACACCTTC; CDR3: CSARVDINYGYTF
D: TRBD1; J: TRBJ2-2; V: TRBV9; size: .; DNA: TGTGCCAGCAGCGACAACAGGGGGCAGAGGAACACCGGGGAGCTGTTTTTT; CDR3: CASSDNRGQRNTGELFF
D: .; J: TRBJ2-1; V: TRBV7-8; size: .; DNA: TGTGCCAGCAGCCGTAAGTGGAATGAGCAGTTCTTC; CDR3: CASSRKWNEQFF
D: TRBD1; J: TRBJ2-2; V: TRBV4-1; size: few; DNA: TGCGCCAGCAGCCAAGTGGACAGGGGCAGGGTTCCCGGGGAGCTGTTTTTT; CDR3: CASSQVDRGRVPGELFF
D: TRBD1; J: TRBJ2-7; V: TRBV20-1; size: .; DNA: TGCAGTGCTAGAGTCCCGGACAGGGGCTACGAGCAGTACTTC; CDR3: CSARVPDRGYEQYF
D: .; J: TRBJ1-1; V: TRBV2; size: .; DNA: TGTGCCAGCATTCTACAGGGCCTGAACACTGAAGCTTTCTTT; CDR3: CASILQGLNTEAFF
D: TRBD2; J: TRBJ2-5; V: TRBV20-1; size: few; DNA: TGCAGTGCTCCCCTTAGCGGGGCGGGGTCGGGAGAGACCCAGTACTTC; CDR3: CSAPLSGAGSGETQYF
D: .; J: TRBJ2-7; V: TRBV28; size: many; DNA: TGTGCCAGCAGCTTCCCCCCTGACGGAGCCTACGAGCAGTACTTC; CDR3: CASSFPPDGAYEQYF
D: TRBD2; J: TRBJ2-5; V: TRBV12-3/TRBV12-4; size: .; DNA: TGTGCCAGCAGTAGATGGCCGGGACTAGCGGAAGAGACCCAGTACTTC; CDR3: CASSRWPGLAEETQYF
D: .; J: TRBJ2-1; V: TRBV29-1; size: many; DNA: TGCAGCGTTGACCTCGGGCGCCGTGTGAATGAGCAGTTCTTC; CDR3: CSVDLGRRVNEQFF
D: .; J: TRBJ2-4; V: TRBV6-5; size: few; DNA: TGTGCCAGCAGTTACTCGAGATTGTCTATTTTAAACATTCAGTACTTC; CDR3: CASSYSRLSILNIQYF
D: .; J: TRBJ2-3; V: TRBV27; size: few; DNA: TGTGCCAGCGCAGGGCAGGGCAACACAGATACGCAGTATTTT; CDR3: CASAGQGNTDTQYF
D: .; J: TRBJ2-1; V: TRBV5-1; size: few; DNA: TGCGCCAGCAGCTTGGCAGTCGCTACCGGCTACAATGAGCAGTTCTTC; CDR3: CASSLAVATGYNEQFF
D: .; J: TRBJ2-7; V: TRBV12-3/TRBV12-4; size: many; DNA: TGTGCCAGCAGTTCCAGGGATCACTCCTACGAGCAGTACTTC; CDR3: CASSSRDHSYEQYF
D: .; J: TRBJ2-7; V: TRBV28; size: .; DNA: TGTGCCAGCAGTTTAACGATAACCGATCCTACCTACGAGCAGTACTTC; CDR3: CASSLTITDPTYEQYF
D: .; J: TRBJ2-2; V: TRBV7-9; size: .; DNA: TGTGCCAGCAGAATACGGGACGGCTCGAACACCGGGGAGCTGTTTTTT; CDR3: CASRIRDGSNTGELFF
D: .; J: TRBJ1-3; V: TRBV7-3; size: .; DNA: TGTGCCAGCAGCTTAAGGCGGCTGGTCCTGGGAGATGAGGGCTCTGGAAACACCATATATTTT; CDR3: CASSLRRLVLGDEGSGNTIYF
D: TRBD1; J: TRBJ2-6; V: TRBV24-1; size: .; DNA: TGTGCCACCAGTGATAACAGGGGATCCGGGGCCAACGTCCTGACTTTC; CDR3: CATSDNRGSGANVLTF
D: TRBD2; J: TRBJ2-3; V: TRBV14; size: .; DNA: TGTGCCAGCAGCCAAGAAGTTTGGCTAGCGGGAGCACACACAGATACGCAGTATTTT; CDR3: CASSQEVWLAGAHTDTQYF
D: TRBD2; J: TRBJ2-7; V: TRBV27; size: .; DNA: TGTGCCAGCAGTGAGACTAGCGGGGACACCTACGAGCAGTACTTC; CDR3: CASSETSGDTYEQYF
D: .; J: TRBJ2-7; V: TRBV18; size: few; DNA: TGTGCCAGCTCACCCCCCCCAGCCGGCTACGAGCAGTACTTC; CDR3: CASSPPPAGYEQYF
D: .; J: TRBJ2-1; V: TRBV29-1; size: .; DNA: TGCAGCGTTGGGGGCTACAATGAGCAGTTCTTC; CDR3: CSVGGYNEQFF
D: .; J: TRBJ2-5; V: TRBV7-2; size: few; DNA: TGTGCCAGCAGCCGACGGGGAGGGGGCTTATTGGAGACCCAGTACTTC; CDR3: CASSRRGGGLLETQYF
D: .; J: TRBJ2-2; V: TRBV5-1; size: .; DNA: TGCGCCTCGCAAGTGGAGCTCGCGAACACCGGGGAGCTGTTTTTT; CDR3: CASQVELANTGELFF
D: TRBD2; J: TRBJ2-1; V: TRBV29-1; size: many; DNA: TGCAGCGTTGAGGTTAAGGGACTAGTAATTGGTGAGCAGTTCTTC; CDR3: CSVEVKGLVIGEQFF
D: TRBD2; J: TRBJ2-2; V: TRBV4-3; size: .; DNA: TGCGCCAGCAGCCCATGGACTAGCGGTATCGCCGGGGAGCTGTTTTTT; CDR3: CASSPWTSGIAGELFF
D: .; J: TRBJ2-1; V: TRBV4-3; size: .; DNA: TGCGCCAGCAGCCAAGTAGTAACTTCTGTCTACAATGAGCAGTTCTTC; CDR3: CASSQVVTSVYNEQFF
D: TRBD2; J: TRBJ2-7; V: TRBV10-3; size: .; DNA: TGTGCCATCAGTGAGTCCCGGGACTACTACGAGCAGTACTTC; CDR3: CAISESRDYYEQYF
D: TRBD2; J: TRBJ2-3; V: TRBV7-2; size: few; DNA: TGTGCCAGCAGCACCTCAAGCGGGAGGGGGGGCACAGATACGCAGTATTTT; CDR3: CASSTSSGRGGTDTQYF
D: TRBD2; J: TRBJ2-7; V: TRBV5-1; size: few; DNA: TGCGCCAGCAGCGGTGAAGCGGGAGTGGCCTACGAGCAGTACTTC; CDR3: CASSGEAGVAYEQYF
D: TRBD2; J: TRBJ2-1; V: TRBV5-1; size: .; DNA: TGCGCCAGCAGCCAACCGGGACTAGCGGGGGGCCAGAGCTCCTACAATGAGCAGTTCTTC; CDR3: CASSQPGLAGGQSSYNEQFF
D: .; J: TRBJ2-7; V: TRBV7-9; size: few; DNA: TGTGCCAGCAGCTTGTCAGGGGCCGTATACGAGCAGTACTTC; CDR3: CASSLSGAVYEQYF
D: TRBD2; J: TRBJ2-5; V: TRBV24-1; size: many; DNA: TGTGCCACCGCAGCCCGGGAGGAAGAGGGAGAGACCCAGTACTTC; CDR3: CATAAREEEGETQYF
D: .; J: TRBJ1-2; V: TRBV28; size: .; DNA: TGTGCCAGCAGTTTTGGGGACCCCTATGGCTACACCTTC; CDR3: CASSFGDPYGYTF
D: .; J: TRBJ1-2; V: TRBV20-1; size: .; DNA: TGCAGTGCTAGCCTTATCAAAGCCTATGGCTACACCTTC; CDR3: CSASLIKAYGYTF